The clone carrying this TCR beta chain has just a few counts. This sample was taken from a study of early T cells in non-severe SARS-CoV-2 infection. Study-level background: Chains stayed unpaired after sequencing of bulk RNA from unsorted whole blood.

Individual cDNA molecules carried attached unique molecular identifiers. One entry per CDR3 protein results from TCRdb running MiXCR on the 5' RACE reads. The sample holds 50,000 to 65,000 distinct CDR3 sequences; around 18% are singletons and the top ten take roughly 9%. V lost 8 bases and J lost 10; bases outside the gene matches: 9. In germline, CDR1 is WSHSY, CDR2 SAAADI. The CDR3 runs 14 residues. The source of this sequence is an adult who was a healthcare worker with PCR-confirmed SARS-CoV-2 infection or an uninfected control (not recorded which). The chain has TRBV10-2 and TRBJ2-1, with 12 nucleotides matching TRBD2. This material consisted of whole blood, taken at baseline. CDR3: CASRLAGGSQEQFF. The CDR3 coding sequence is TGCGCCAGCCGGCTAGCGGGGGGGTCTCAGGAGCAGTTCTTC.